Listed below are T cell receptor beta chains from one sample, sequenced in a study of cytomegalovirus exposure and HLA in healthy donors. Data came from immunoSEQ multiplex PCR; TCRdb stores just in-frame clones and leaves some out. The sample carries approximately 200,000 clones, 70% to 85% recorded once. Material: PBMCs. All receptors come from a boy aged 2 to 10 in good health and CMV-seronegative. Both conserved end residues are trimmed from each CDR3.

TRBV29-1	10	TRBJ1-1	SVEGEWREAF
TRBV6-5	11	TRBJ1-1	ASSYWRGTEAF
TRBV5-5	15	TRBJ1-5	ASSPGTGGYSNQPQH
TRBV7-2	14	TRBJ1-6	ASSAIQGSYNSPLH
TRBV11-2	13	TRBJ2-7	ASSDPGQGTYEQY
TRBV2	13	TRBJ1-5	AIALDRGGGQPQH
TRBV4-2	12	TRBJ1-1	ASSQAGWDTEAF
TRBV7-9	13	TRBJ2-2	ASRSRQGSTGELF
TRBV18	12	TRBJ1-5	ASSATDRDQPQH
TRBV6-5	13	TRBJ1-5	ASSDTGDLNQPQH
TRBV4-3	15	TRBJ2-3	ASSQESLAGSTDTQY
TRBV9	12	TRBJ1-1	ASSSLQGATEAF
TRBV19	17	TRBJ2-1	ASSSNRGVLIRDPTEQF
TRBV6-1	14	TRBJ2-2	ASSEAWGPETGELF
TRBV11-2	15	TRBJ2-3	ASSFQLAGGPGDTQY
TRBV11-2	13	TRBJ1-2	ASSNLRGGRYGYT
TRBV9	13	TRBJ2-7	ASSVDIGTKDEQY
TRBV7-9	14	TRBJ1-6	ASSLLRSSYNSPLH
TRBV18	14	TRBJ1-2	ASSLPGQVPWNGYT
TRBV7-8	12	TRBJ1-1	ASSRTGRGTEAF
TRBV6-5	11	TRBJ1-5	ASSYLRGQPQH
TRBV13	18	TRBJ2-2	ASSLNAEERGGGNTGELF
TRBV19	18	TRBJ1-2	ASSPLQGVGQGAMKRGYT
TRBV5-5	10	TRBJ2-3	ASSASTDTQY
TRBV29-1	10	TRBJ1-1	SVHRANTEAF
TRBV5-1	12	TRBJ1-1	ASSFSAGNTEAF